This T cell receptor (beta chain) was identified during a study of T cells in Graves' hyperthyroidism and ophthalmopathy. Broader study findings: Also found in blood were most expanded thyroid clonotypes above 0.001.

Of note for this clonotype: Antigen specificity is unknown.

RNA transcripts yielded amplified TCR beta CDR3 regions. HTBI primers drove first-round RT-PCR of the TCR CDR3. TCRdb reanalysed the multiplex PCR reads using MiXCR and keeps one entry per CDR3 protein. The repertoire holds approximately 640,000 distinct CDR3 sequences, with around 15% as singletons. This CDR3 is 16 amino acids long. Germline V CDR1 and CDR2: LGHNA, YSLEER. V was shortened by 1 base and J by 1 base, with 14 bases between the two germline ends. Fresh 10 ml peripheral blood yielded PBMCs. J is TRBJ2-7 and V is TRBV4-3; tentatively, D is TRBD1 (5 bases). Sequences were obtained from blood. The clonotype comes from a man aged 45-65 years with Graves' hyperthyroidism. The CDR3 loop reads CASSQAVAGLSYEQYF. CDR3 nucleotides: TGCGCCAGCAGCCAAGCAGTGGCAGGGTTATCCTACGAGCAGTACTTC.